The rows below give T cell receptor beta chains drawn from one sample of a study of CD8 T cells in ankylosing spondylitis. In TCRdb, the 5' RACE reads were re-called with MiXCR into one record per CDR3 protein. The table lists 180,000 or so distinct CDR3 sequences, approximately 10% of them singletons, with 25% to 30% in the top ten. The sample consisted of blood, either unsorted or a sorted T cell fraction (not recorded which). The receptor source for this set is a male donor with ankylosing spondylitis or in good health (not recorded which). Each CDR3 is given without its conserved first and last residue. D genes are given only for firm matches.

TRBV20-1	TRBJ2-5	TRBD1	15	SAREDRVLGSGETQY
TRBV2	TRBJ2-1	-	11	ASSVLVLNEQF
TRBV29-1	TRBJ1-3	-	11	SVGFSSGNTIY
TRBV12-3/TRBV12-4	TRBJ2-7	TRBD1	13	ASSPDWDRNYEQY
TRBV12-3/TRBV12-4	TRBJ2-7	-	9	ASSSAGHQY
TRBV5-1	TRBJ2-7	TRBD2	14	ASGNGGLAGVSEQY
TRBV9	TRBJ2-7	TRBD1	14	ASSLTTGGTSYEQY
TRBV3-1	TRBJ2-2	TRBD1	15	ASSSTPDRAETGELF
TRBV20-1	TRBJ2-7	TRBD2	12	SANPPGLAYEQY
TRBV7-9	TRBJ2-3	-	11	ASSFPFPDTQY